This T cell receptor (beta chain) was found in a study of T cell responses to AZD1222 COVID-19 vaccine (dated by TCRdb to the early 2020s). For the wider study: AZD1222 recipients whose second dose came at about 4 weeks and those whose second dose came at about 12 weeks were combined into one group, since spike-specific TCR depth and breadth did not differ between the two schedules. TCR sequencing was performed for 230 to 250 trial participants, of whom some 200 were given two doses of AZD1222 and some 26 were given two doses of MenACWY control vaccine. Enrollment into the trials was organized by age into subgroups of 18-55, 56-69 and 70-plus years, and those subgroups contained approximately 160, 26 and 62 TCR-sequenced participants, respectively. General study outcomes and caveats: Conclusions about previously exposed vaccinees are limited, since just 6 or 7 AZD1222 recipients were seropositive for SARS-CoV-2 at baseline. Because no samples from the day 14 peak response were available, repertoires could be characterized only after the peak T cell response. Most participants were white British and females outnumbered males, and the authors suggested that clonal diversity may have been underestimated. In the small 56-69-year group, the increase in depth fell short of significance, most likely because of low power. After two AZD1222 doses, both the breadth and the depth of spike-specific TCRs were significantly higher than at day 0 and than in MenACWY recipients. Vaccine-associated CD4 TCRs spanned the whole spike protein, with dominant responses in regions 160-218 and 743-854. Nearly half of unique spike-specific TCRs reportedly recognized epitopes outside regions mutated in the B.1.351 and B.1.1.7 variants.

According to the study, the label for this sample's time point signals: baseline before first vaccination. Vaccinee samples came from UK trials COV001 and COV002, including a single-blind randomized controlled phase 2/3 trial of AZD1222 (ChAdOx1 nCoV-19) in healthy adults. Trial participant PBMC samples were collected at day 0 and day 28 after the second dose for TCRbeta chain sequencing. Worth noting for this clone: It has no known antigen specificity. There are no base qualities to consult, and no much larger clone falls within one base.

The CDR3 regions of human TCRbeta chains were analyzed by immunosequencing. The original pipeline was this. Repertoire TCRs were checked for matches against a reference library of SARS-CoV-2-specific TCRs that had been generated using the MIRA antigen-specificity platform. Breadth was defined as the fraction of unique TCRs that were SARS-CoV-2-associated. Depth was defined as the fraction of total T cells that were SARS-CoV-2-associated. Using the MIRA data, each spike-specific TCR was mapped to the spike region that the TCR reacts to and placed in a CD4 or CD8 class. Log10-transformed breadth and depth values were compared by one-way ANOVA with Sidak's multiple comparisons tests. Drawn from immuneACCESS, this table holds only the in-frame rearrangements with V and J called that TCRdb kept. Clones are partly lost; checked studies trace under half to an unresolved V gene and leave the rest unexplained. V, J and clone size derive from that table, while D and trimming were established from the DNA sequence. A total of about 120,000 clones appear in this sample, 80% to 90% of them only once. The ten most abundant clones make up around a tenth of the sample.

Unmatched junction bases come to 4, with V trimmed by 7 bases and J by 3 bases. Looking up the germline V gene yields CDR1 SNHLY and CDR2 FYNNEI. The CDR3 starts with the cysteine, ends with the phenylalanine, and has 15 residues. The kept DNA is CDR3 alone, 45 bases in frame from the first base. The chain is encoded by TRBV2 joined to TRBJ2-2; the central 11 bases match TRBD2. Sequenced here: peripheral blood, sampled on day 0 of AZD1222 vaccination. This receptor was obtained from an adult in good health. In nucleotides, the sequence is TGTGCCAGCACCCCGGGACTAGCGGACACCGGGGAGCTGTTTTTT. This yields the protein CASTPGLADTGELFF. Full variable domain (CDR3 extended with the reference TRBV2 and TRBJ2-2 proteins): EPEVTQTPSHQVTQMGQEVILRCVPISNHLYFYWYRQILGQKVEFLVSFYNNEISEKSEIFDDQFSVERPDGSNFTLKIRSTKLEDSAMYFCASTPGLADTGELFFGEGSRLTVL.